The 13 T cell receptor beta chains below come from one sample, sequenced in a study of CD8+ T cells in alopecia areata. Documented treatment: oral pan-JAK inhibitor, 5-10 mg twice daily. RNA, once extracted, was reverse transcribed into cDNA for use as the sequencing template. Some clones are missing from TCRdb's copy, which holds only in-frame ones; the method was immunoSEQ multiplex PCR. This table holds about 190,000 clones, 64% found once. The sample was CD4+ T cells sorted from blood, taken at week 4, from a patient treated with tofacitinib. Every receptor here comes from a human donor with alopecia areata.

This clone was detected a few times. In DNA, the CDR3 is TGCGCCAGCAGCCAACAGACAGGGGGAGAGACCCAGTACTTC. Its translation: CASSQQTGGETQYF. The genes are TRBV4-3 and TRBJ2-5; 9 bases match TRBD1. The CDR3 loop spans 14 amino acids. Germline assignment: CDR1 LGHNA and CDR2 YSLEER. Losses at the gene ends were 2 bases for V and 4 bases for J; bases not matched to a gene: 2.

This clone came up a few times. J is TRBJ2-3 and V is TRBV5-1, with TRBD2 matching over 8 bases. There are 14 residues in the CDR3. Per the germline V gene, CDR1 is SGHRS and CDR2 is YFSETQ. The V and J ends lost 2 bases and 3 bases, in that order; junction bases with no gene match: 2. The CDR3 is CASSFSGATDTQYF. CDR3 DNA sequence: TGCGCCAGCAGCTTTAGCGGGGCGACAGATACGCAGTATTTT. The full variable domain, rest sourced from reference TRBV5-1 and TRBJ2-3, is KAGVTQTPRYLIKTRGQQVTLSCSPISGHRSVSWYQQTPGQGLQFLFEYFSETQRNKGNFPGRFSGRQFSNSRSEMNVSTLELGDSALYLCASSFSGATDTQYFGPGTRLTVL.

The chain uses TRBV4-3 and TRBJ2-7; perhaps TRBD1 as D (6 bases). The CDR3 totals 14 residues. The germline gives CDR1 LGHNA, CDR2 YSLEER. V was pared by 0 bases and J by 4 bases, with 10 bases between. The CDR3 bases are TGCGCCAGCAGCCAAGACTGGACAGCTTACGAGCAGTACTTC. Translated, it gives CASSQDWTAYEQYF.

This chain connects TRBV6-5 to TRBJ1-5, with TRBD1 as a possible D gene (5 bases). Trimming shortened V by 6 bases and J by 10 bases, and 16 bases separated the two germline ends. The CDR3 length is 13 residues. Looked up from germline, CDR1 is MNHEY and CDR2 is SVGAGI. The CDR3 DNA is TGTGCCAGCAGCAAGGGACCAACAACCCCCCAGCATTTT. Its translation: CASSKGPTTPQHF.

The J gene is TRBJ2-6, the V gene TRBV4-3, with D unclear. V gave up 4 bases and J gave up 0 bases, with 10 bases separating them. Per the germline V gene, CDR1 is LGHNA and CDR2 is YSLEER. The CDR3 is 16 residues long. CDR3 coding DNA: TGCGCCAGCAGCCCCGGACGGAGCTCTGGGGCCAACGTCCTGACTTTC. This gives the protein CASSPGRSSGANVLTF.

The J gene is TRBJ2-5, the V gene TRBV4-2; the match to TRBD1 covers 11 bases. V trimming: 2 bases; J trimming: 0 bases; junction bases outside the gene matches: 2. CDR3 length equals 16 residues. The germline V gene has CDR1 LGHNA and CDR2 YNFKEQ. CDR3 coding DNA: TGTGCCAGCAGCCAATGGACAGGGGGCTACCAAGAGACCCAGTACTTC. It yields the protein CASSQWTGGYQETQYF.

A note on this clone: The junction shows a germline mismatch at one end, possibly a read error. V usage is TRBV27 and J usage is TRBJ1-1; 8 bases are a match to TRBD1. Germline CDR1 MNHEY, CDR2 SMNVEV (reference sequence). The CDR3 sequence is 13 residues long. The CDR3 loop reads CASSLMTGALPYF. The CDR3 DNA reads TGTGCCAGCAGTTTAATGACAGGGGCCCTCCCTTACTTT.

This clone was counted a few times. The chain recombines TRBV9 with TRBJ1-2, with D possibly TRBD1 on 5 matching bases. Trimming shortened V by 3 bases and J by 4 bases, and 16 bases separated the two germline ends. Germline loops: CDR1 SGDLS, CDR2 YYNGEE. The CDR3 is 15 amino acids. The CDR3 DNA is TGTGCCAGCAGCGGATCGTTGGACACCGTCTATGGCTACACCTTC. As protein: CASSGSLDTVYGYTF.

This clone was seen only a few times. The J gene is TRBJ1-4, the V gene TRBV30, with D maybe TRBD1 (6 bases). The germline gives CDR1 GTSNPN, CDR2 SVGIG (reference sequence). The V end was cut by 2 bases, the J end by 3 bases, with 10 bases between. The CDR3 is 14 amino acids. CDR3 nucleotide sequence: TGTGCCTGGAGTTGGGGACATGCTAATGAAAAACTGTTTTTT. Translation: CAWSWGHANEKLFF.

The sample holds a few counts of this clone. This chain uses TRBV30 with TRBJ1-1; D unclear. The CDR3 sequence is 15 residues long. CDR1 is GTSNPN and CDR2 is SVGIG in the germline V gene (reference sequence). V lost 3 bases, J lost 4 bases, and 18 bases lay in between. In nucleotides, the CDR3 is TGTGCCTGGAGCAGAGGGAGGGTTCAAAGCACTGAAGCTTTCTTT. Its protein is CAWSRGRVQSTEAFF. The complete variable domain, with remaining parts taken from reference TRBV30 and TRBJ1-1, reads SQTIHQWPATLVQPVGSPLSLECTVEGTSNPNLYWYRQAAGRGLQLLFYSVGIGQISSEVPQNLSASRPQDRQFILSSKKLLLSDSGFYLCAWSRGRVQSTEAFFGQGTRLTVV.

A single count supports this clone. The chain carries TRBV7-2 and TRBJ2-7; 9 bases line up with TRBD2. The J segment lost 4 bases and the V segment lost 1 base, leaving 5 bases of the junction unmatched. The CDR3 has 15 amino acids. CDR1 and CDR2 from the germline V gene are SGHTA and FQGNSA. CDR3 bases: TGTGCCAGCAGCTTAGGTGCGGGAGGGCAATACGAGCAGTACTTC. Protein sequence: CASSLGAGGQYEQYF. The full variable domain, its missing parts supplied by reference TRBV7-2 and TRBJ2-7, is GAGVSQSPSNKVTEKGKDVELRCDPISGHTALYWYRQSLGQGLEFLIYFQGNSAPDKSGLPSDRFSAERTGGSVSTLTIQRTQQEDSAVYLCASSLGAGGQYEQYFGPGTRLTVT.

V and J are TRBV30 and TRBJ2-3; D unresolved. Per the germline V gene, CDR1 is GTSNPN and CDR2 is SVGIG (reference sequence). V gave up 5 bases and J gave up 2 bases, with 17 bases separating them. The CDR3 has 15 residues. The CDR3 here is CAWSLGLGNTDTQYF. CDR3 coding DNA: TGTGCCTGGTCCTTAGGGTTAGGGAACACAGATACGCAGTATTTT.

This clone has only a few counts. The chain has TRBV30 and TRBJ1-1; D gene uncertain. V shed 5 bases and J shed 6 bases, with 22 bases lying between them. The CDR3 sequence is 15 residues long. Germline lookup yields CDR1 GTSNPN and CDR2 SVGIG (reference sequence). CDR3 amino acids: CAWGEPGRRSAEAFF. The CDR3 region has the DNA TGTGCCTGGGGGGAGCCCGGACGCCGGAGCGCTGAAGCTTTCTTT.